The 4 T cell receptor beta chains below come from one sample, sequenced in a study of OX40 agonist ivuxolimab in advanced cancers. This table comes from immunoSEQ multiplex PCR, and its TCRdb copy is limited to in-frame clones, with some not included. The sample has roughly 20,000 clones; over 75% are singletons. The specimen comprised CD4+ or CD8+ T cells sorted from blood, sampled in a trial of the OX40 agonist ivuxolimab. Receptor source: an adult with an advanced solid tumor such as melanoma, head and neck, liver or kidney cancer.

This rearrangement joins TRBV7-3 to TRBJ2-1, with D unresolved. This CDR3 has 12 amino acids. The germline V and J ends were trimmed by 5 bases and 6 bases, with 8 bases remaining between them. Germline lookup yields CDR1 SGHTA and CDR2 FQGTGA. This chain's CDR3 is CASSPGSNEQFF. CDR3 coding DNA: TGTGCCAGCAGCCCCGGCAGCAATGAGCAGTTCTTC.

The chain employs TRBV7-2 and TRBJ2-4, with D uncertain. CDR1 and CDR2 (germline): SGHTA, FQGNSA. The V and J ends lost 2 bases and 2 bases respectively, with 1 base between them. The CDR3 extends over 12 amino acids. DNA of the CDR3: TGTGCCAGCAGCTTATCCAAAAACATTCAGTACTTC. Translation: CASSLSKNIQYF.

The V and J genes are TRBV4-2 and TRBJ2-1; 7 bases map to TRBD2. V was clipped by 0 bases and J by 3 bases; unmatched bases: 5. Germline V gene sequence: CDR1 LGHNA, CDR2 YNFKEQ. CDR3 length: 16 amino acids. CDR3 in DNA: TGTGCCAGCAGCCAAGATCTAGGACTAGGCTACAATGAGCAGTTCTTC. Residues: CASSQDLGLGYNEQFF.

The rearrangement uses TRBV30 and TRBJ1-1; D not resolved. CDR1 is GTSNPN, CDR2 SVGIG, per germline (reference sequence). The CDR3 loop spans 11 amino acids. V was trimmed by 3 bases and J by 8 bases, leaving 10 bases between them. The CDR3: CAWSLSIEAFF. CDR3 sequence (DNA): TGTGCCTGGAGCCTCTCCATCGAAGCTTTCTTT.